These 21 T cell receptor beta chains were all obtained from the same sample, sequenced in a study of shared clonotypes between healthy human individuals. Using immunoSEQ multiplex PCR, the repertoire was profiled, and TCRdb retains in-frame clones only, with some absent. This repertoire shows 2 million to 2.5 million clones, almost 96% found once; its top ten account for roughly 0.13%. The sample taken for sequencing was naive CD4+ T cells sorted from blood. Subset in this sample: CD45RA+ positively selected. These TCRs come from a young man in good health.

The chain employs TRBV4-3 and TRBJ2-1; 9 bases map to TRBD2. The J segment lost 6 bases and the V segment lost 0 bases, leaving 6 bases of the junction unmatched. CDR3 length equals 16 residues. Germline V CDR1 and CDR2: LGHNA, YSLEER. CDR3 nucleotide sequence: TGCGCCAGCAGCCAAGATTCAGCGGGAGGTGTCAATGAGCAGTTCTTC. Its translation: CASSQDSAGGVNEQFF.

The V gene is TRBV4-1, the J gene TRBJ1-2; 7 bases agree with TRBD1. Germline loops: CDR1 MGHRA, CDR2 YSYEKL. The length of the CDR3 is 16 residues. Unmatched junction bases numbered 6, after V lost 1 base and J lost 1 base. The CDR3: CASSQADRAFNYGYTF. CDR3 nucleotide sequence: TGCGCCAGCAGCCAAGCAGACAGGGCCTTTAACTATGGCTACACCTTC.

Of note for this clone: The identical CDR3 is also encoded by other nucleotide sequences in the sample. The V gene is TRBV30, the J gene TRBJ2-7; D unresolved. The CDR3 runs to 11 residues. V lost 0 bases and J lost 7, with 7 bases in between. Germline V lookup: CDR1 GTSNPN, CDR2 SVGIG (reference sequence). The CDR3 loop reads CAWSVLEEQYF. CDR3 nucleotide sequence: TGTGCCTGGAGTGTCTTGGAGGAGCAGTACTTC.

The chain carries TRBV9 and TRBJ1-5, with 7 nucleotides matching TRBD1. Germline-derived CDR1 and CDR2 are SGDLS and YYNGEE. V trimming: 4 bases; J trimming: 4 bases; junction bases outside the gene matches: 11. There are 16 residues in the CDR3. The CDR3 DNA follows: TGTGCCAGCAGCTCCGGACAGGTGGGATCAAATCAGCCCCAGCATTTT. Its translation: CASSSGQVGSNQPQHF.

The J gene is TRBJ1-4, the V gene TRBV2; D gene ambiguous. CDR1 is SNHLY, CDR2 FYNNEI, per germline. Trimming left V 6 bases short and J 3 bases short, with 8 bases between. The CDR3 covers 13 residues. CDR3 protein: CASREEANEKLFF. The CDR3 coding sequence is TGTGCCAGCAGGGAGGAGGCTAATGAAAAACTGTTTTTT.

The V call is TRBV6-5, the J call TRBJ1-2, with 10 bases that match TRBD1. The germline gives CDR1 MNHEY, CDR2 SVGAGI. V shed 5 bases and J 8 bases; nucleotides not matched to a gene: 8. CDR3 size: 14 residues. The CDR3 reads CASSIRDRGRGYTF. CDR3 nucleotides: TGTGCCAGCAGTATTCGGGACAGGGGTCGCGGCTACACCTTC.

The rearrangement links TRBV19 to TRBJ2-7, with 10 bases that match TRBD2. The CDR3 runs 15 residues. Unmatched junction bases numbered 7, after V lost 4 bases and J lost 4 bases. The germline V gene encodes CDR1 LNHDA and CDR2 SQIVND (reference sequence). DNA of the CDR3: TGTGCCAGTAGTAGAGAGCGGGAGGGCCGATACGAGCAGTACTTC. Protein: CASSREREGRYEQYF.

The V call is TRBV9, the J call TRBJ2-7, with 9 positions matching TRBD2. Per germline, CDR1 SGDLS and CDR2 YYNGEE. The CDR3 is made up of 17 amino acids. With 1 base clipped from V and 0 bases from J, the junction kept 8 bases outside the gene matches. The DNA for the CDR3 is TGTGCCAGCAGCGTATTAGCGGGAGTGAGAAGCTCCTACGAGCAGTACTTC. Its translation: CASSVLAGVRSSYEQYF. The full variable domain, its missing parts supplied by reference TRBV9 and TRBJ2-7, is DSGVTQTPKHLITATGQRVTLRCSPRSGDLSVYWYQQSLDQGLQFLIQYYNGEERAKGNILERFSAQQFPDLHSELNLSSLELGDSALYFCASSVLAGVRSSYEQYFGPGTRLTVT.

CDR3 bases: TGTGCCAGCAGCAGAGAAGGAACCTACGAGCAGTACTTC. Translation gives CASSREGTYEQYF. This chain links TRBV9 with TRBJ2-7; D is ambiguous. The CDR3 extends over 13 amino acids. The ends were cut back, 4 bases at V and 2 bases at J, with 10 bases in the middle. The germline V gene has CDR1 SGDLS and CDR2 YYNGEE.

Concerning this clone itself: This specimen includes other DNA sequences encoding the same CDR3. This chain connects TRBV5-1 to TRBJ2-2; D not certain. V lost 0 bases and J lost 0, with 6 bases in between. The germline V gene has CDR1 SGHRS and CDR2 YFSETQ. This CDR3 region has 15 residues. The CDR3 nucleotides are TGCGCCAGCAGCTTGGGAGGAACGAACACCGGGGAGCTGTTTTTT. Translating it yields CASSLGGTNTGELFF.

V usage is TRBV28 and J usage is TRBJ2-5, with D possibly TRBD1 on 6 matching bases. This CDR3 has 13 amino acids. Germline V gene data show CDR1 as MDHEN and CDR2 as SYDVKM. The chain's CDR3 is CAGQTGIQETQYF. The CDR3 nucleotides are TGTGCTGGACAGACAGGAATCCAAGAGACCCAGTACTTC.

The chain combines TRBV18 with TRBJ2-7, with a possible D match to TRBD2 (6 bases). CDR1 KGHSH and CDR2 LQKENI come from the germline V gene. Trimming pared 6 bases from V and 7 bases from J, leaving 19 bases between. The CDR3 covers 14 residues. CDR3 residues: CASSQGLLSGEQYF. CDR3 in DNA: TGTGCCAGCTCCCAGGGACTTTTAAGTGGTGAGCAGTACTTC.

The chain uses TRBV6-1 and TRBJ2-1, with TRBD1 matching 12 bases. Trimming cost V 3 bases and J 8 bases; bases outside gene matches: 11. Per germline, CDR1 MNHNS and CDR2 SASEGT. The CDR3 covers 17 residues. The CDR3 sequence: CASSEQLRDRGLYEQFF. Here the CDR3 DNA reads TGTGCCAGCAGTGAGCAACTCCGGGACAGGGGGCTCTATGAGCAGTTCTTC.

This clone has only one observation. The chain combines TRBV6-6 with TRBJ1-6, with D possibly being TRBD1 (5 bases). This CDR3 is 14 amino acids long. Trimming shortened V by 4 bases and J by 7 bases, and 11 bases separated the two germline ends. Looked up from germline, CDR1 is MNHNY and CDR2 is SVGAGI (reference sequence). The CDR3 protein is CASSSQGPNSPLHF. CDR3 DNA sequence: TGTGCCAGCAGTTCCCAGGGACCAAATTCACCCCTCCACTTT.

The rearrangement links TRBV5-4 to TRBJ2-5, with TRBD2 matching over 13 bases. V lost 4 bases and J lost 2; bases outside the gene matches: 2. This CDR3 is built from 15 residues. Looked up from germline, CDR1 is SGHNT and CDR2 is YYREEE (reference sequence). The CDR3: CASSRGLAGQETQYF. The CDR3 nucleotides read TGTGCCAGCAGCCGGGGACTAGCGGGGCAAGAGACCCAGTACTTC.

This clone was observed once. This rearrangement joins TRBV10-3 to TRBJ2-1, with D perhaps being TRBD1 or TRBD2 (5 bases each). The CDR3 has 14 amino acids. Germline loops: CDR1 ENHRY, CDR2 SYGVKD. V lost 4 bases, J lost 8 bases, and 15 bases lay in between. The CDR3 reads CAISGRGRDDEQFF. The CDR3 nucleotides read TGTGCCATCAGTGGAAGGGGACGAGACGATGAGCAGTTCTTC.

The rearrangement joins TRBV6-5 to TRBJ2-7, with 8 nucleotides matching TRBD1. Germline V CDR1 and CDR2: MNHEY, SVGAGI. The CDR3 is 14 residues long. The V segment lost 8 bases and the J segment 1 base; nucleotides outside the gene matches: 7. CDR3 bases: TGTGCCAGCCAACCAGGACAGGGTTCCTACGAGCAGTACTTC. Protein sequence: CASQPGQGSYEQYF.

This clone was detected only once. The CDR3 loop is CASSGGGTIYF. CDR3 DNA sequence: TGTGCCAGCAGCGGGGGGGGCACCATATATTTT. The rearrangement uses TRBV11-2 and TRBJ1-3; D is perhaps TRBD1 (5 bases). Trimming cost V 5 bases and J 9 bases, with 8 bases left between them. The CDR3 runs to 11 residues. Germline V gives CDR1 SGHAT, CDR2 FQNNGV.

This rearrangement joins TRBV5-4 to TRBJ2-1; the D gene is possibly TRBD2 (6 bases). The V and J ends lost 3 bases and 9 bases respectively, with 16 bases between them. This CDR3 has 14 residues. Germline lookup yields CDR1 SGHNT and CDR2 YYREEE (reference sequence). The CDR3 spells CASSYGTSVSEQFF. The CDR3 DNA follows: TGTGCCAGCAGCTACGGGACTTCAGTCTCTGAGCAGTTCTTC.

The chain has TRBV6-5 and TRBJ1-2; D uncertain. V was cut by 6 bases and J by 0 bases, with 14 bases left in between. This CDR3 spans 15 amino acids. Germline lookup yields CDR1 MNHEY and CDR2 SVGAGI. DNA for the CDR3: TGTGCCAGCAGGAGCAACCCCTCCACTAACTATGGCTACACCTTC. This gives the protein CASRSNPSTNYGYTF.

V usage is TRBV25-1 and J usage is TRBJ1-4, with no clear D. Germline V gene data show CDR1 as MGHDK and CDR2 as SYGVNS. This CDR3 region has 14 residues. V lost 3 bases and J lost 7, with 12 bases in between. Here the CDR3 reads CASSDPGRVEKLFF. As DNA, the CDR3 is TGTGCCAGCAGTGACCCGGGTCGGGTTGAAAAACTGTTTTTT.